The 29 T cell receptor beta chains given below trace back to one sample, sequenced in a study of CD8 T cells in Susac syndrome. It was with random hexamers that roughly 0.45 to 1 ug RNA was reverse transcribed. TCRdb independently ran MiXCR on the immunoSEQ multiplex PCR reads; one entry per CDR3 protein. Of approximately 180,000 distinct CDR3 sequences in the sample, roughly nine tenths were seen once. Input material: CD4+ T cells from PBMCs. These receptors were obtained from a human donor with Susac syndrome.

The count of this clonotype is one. As DNA, the CDR3 is TGTGCCAGCAGTTACGGGTTAGGCGCTGGAAACACCATATATTTT. The encoded protein is CASSYGLGAGNTIYF. The chain joins TRBV6-5 to TRBJ1-3, with no clear D. This CDR3 contains 15 residues. V dropped 2 bases and J dropped 2 bases, with 10 bases sitting between them. Per the germline V gene, CDR1 is MNHEY and CDR2 is SVGAGI.

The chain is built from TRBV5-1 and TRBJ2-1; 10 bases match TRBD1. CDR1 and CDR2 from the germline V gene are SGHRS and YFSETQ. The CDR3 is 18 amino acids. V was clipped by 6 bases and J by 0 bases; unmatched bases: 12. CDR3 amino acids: CASTRQGARHNSYNEQFF. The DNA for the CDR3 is TGCGCCAGCACGCGACAGGGGGCACGCCATAACTCCTACAATGAGCAGTTCTTC.

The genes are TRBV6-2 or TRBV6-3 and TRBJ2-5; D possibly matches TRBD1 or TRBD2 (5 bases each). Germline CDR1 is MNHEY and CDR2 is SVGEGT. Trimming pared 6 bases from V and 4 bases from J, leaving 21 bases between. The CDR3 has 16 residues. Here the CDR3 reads CASSYPLVGERETQYF. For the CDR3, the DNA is TGTGCCAGCAGCTATCCCCTTGTGGGGGAGCGAGAGACCCAGTACTTC.

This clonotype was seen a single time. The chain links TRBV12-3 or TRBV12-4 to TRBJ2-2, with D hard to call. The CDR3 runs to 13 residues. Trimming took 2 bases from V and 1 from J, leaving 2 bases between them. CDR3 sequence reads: CASSLQNTGELFF. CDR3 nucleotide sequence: TGTGCCAGCAGTTTACAGAACACCGGGGAGCTGTTTTTT.

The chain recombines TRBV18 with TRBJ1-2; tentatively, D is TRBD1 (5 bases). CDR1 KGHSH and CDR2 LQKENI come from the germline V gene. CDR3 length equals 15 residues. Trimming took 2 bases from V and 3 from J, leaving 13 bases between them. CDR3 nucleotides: TGTGCCAGCTCACCAGGGTCCAAAGGGGACTATGGCTACACCTTC. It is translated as CASSPGSKGDYGYTF.

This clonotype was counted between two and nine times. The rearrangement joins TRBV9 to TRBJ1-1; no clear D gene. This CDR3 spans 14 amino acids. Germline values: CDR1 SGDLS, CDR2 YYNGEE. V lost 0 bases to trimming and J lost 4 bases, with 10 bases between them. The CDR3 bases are TGTGCCAGCAGCGTAGAGTCGGCGAGCACTGAAGCTTTCTTT. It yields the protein CASSVESASTEAFF. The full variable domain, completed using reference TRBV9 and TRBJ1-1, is DSGVTQTPKHLITATGQRVTLRCSPRSGDLSVYWYQQSLDQGLQFLIQYYNGEERAKGNILERFSAQQFPDLHSELNLSSLELGDSALYFCASSVESASTEAFFGQGTRLTVV.

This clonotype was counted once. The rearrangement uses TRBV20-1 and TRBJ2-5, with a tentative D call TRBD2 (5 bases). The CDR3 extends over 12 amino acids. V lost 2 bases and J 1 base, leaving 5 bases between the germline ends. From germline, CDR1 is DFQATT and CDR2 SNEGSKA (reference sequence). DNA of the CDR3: TGCAGTGCTAGACTAGCCCAAGAGACCCAGTACTTC. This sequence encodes CSARLAQETQYF.

As DNA, the CDR3 is TGTGCCAGCAGTCCCCCGGGACAGGGGGGGAACACTGAAGCTTTCTTT. Its translation: CASSPPGQGGNTEAFF. The rearrangement joins TRBV12-3 or TRBV12-4 to TRBJ1-1, with 11 bases identical to TRBD1. Trimming removed 5 bases from V and 1 base from J; junction bases left unmatched: 6. The CDR3 loop spans 16 amino acids.

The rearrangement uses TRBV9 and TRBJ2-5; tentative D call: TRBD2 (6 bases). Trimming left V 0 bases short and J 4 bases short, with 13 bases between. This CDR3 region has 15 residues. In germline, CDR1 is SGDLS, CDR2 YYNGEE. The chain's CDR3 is CASSVAGGMGETQYF. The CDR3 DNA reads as TGTGCCAGCAGCGTAGCCGGGGGTATGGGAGAGACCCAGTACTTC.

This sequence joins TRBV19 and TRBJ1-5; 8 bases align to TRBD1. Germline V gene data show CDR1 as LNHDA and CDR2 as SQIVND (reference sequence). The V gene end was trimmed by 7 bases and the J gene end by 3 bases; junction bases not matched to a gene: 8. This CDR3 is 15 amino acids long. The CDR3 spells CASTLGQAFNQPQHF. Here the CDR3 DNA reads TGTGCCAGTACCCTGGGACAGGCCTTCAATCAGCCCCAGCATTTT.

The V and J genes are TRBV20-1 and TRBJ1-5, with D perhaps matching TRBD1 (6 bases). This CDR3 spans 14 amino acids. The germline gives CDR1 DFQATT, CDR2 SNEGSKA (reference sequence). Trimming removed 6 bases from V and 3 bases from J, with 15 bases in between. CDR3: CSAYRGQHNQPQHF. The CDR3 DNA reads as TGCAGTGCGTACCGGGGGCAGCACAATCAGCCCCAGCATTTT.

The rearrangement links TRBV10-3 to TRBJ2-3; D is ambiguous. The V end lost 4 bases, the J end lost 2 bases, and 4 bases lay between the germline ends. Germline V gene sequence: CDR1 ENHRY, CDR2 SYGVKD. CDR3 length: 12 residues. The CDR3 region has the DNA TGTGCCATCAGTGGCGTCACAGATACGCAGTATTTT. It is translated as CAISGVTDTQYF.

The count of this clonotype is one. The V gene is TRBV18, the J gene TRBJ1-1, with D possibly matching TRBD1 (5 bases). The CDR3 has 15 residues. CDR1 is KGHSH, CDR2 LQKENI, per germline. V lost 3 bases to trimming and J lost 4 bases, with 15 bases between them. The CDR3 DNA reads TGTGCCAGCTCACCGTTGGGGGATCGTGGCACTGAAGCTTTCTTT. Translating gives CASSPLGDRGTEAFF.

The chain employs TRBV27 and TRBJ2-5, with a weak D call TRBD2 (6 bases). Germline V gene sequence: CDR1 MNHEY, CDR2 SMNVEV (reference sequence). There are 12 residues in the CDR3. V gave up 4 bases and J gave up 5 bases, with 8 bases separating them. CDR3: CASSSSGETQYF. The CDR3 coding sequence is TGTGCCAGCAGTTCCAGCGGGGAGACCCAGTACTTC.

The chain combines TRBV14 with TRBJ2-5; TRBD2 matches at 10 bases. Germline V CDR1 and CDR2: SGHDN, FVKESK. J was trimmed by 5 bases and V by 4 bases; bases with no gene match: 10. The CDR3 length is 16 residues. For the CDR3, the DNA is TGTGCCAGCAGCCTATCTAGCGGGAGCTGGTTTGAGACCCAGTACTTC. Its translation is CASSLSSGSWFETQYF.

The CDR3 DNA follows: TGTGCCAGCAGCCCGGAGGAGGGGATTCAATTTGAAGCTTTCTTT. It codes for CASSPEEGIQFEAFF. The J gene is TRBJ1-1, the V gene TRBV9; possible D gene TRBD1, 5 bases. CDR3 length: 15 residues. The V and J ends lost 4 bases and 7 bases respectively, with 20 bases between them. Germline CDR1 and CDR2: SGDLS and YYNGEE. Full variable domain (outside the CDR3, taken from reference TRBV9 and TRBJ1-1): DSGVTQTPKHLITATGQRVTLRCSPRSGDLSVYWYQQSLDQGLQFLIQYYNGEERAKGNILERFSAQQFPDLHSELNLSSLELGDSALYFCASSPEEGIQFEAFFGQGTRLTVV.

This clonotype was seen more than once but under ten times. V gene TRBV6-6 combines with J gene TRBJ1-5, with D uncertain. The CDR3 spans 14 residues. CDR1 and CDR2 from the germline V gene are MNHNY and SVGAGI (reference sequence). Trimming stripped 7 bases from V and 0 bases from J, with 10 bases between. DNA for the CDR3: TGTGCCAGCAATAAGGACTTTAGCAATCAGCCCCAGCATTTT. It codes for CASNKDFSNQPQHF.

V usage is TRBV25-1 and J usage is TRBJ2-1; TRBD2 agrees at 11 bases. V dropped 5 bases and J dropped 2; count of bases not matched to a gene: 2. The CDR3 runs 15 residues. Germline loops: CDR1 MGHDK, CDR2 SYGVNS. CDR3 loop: CASSLAGGTYNEQFF. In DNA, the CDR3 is TGTGCCAGCAGTTTAGCGGGAGGGACCTACAATGAGCAGTTCTTC.

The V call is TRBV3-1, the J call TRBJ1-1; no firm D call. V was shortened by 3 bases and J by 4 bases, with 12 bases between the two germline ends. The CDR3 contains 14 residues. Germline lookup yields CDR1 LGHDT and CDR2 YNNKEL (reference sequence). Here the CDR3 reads CASSHADRSTEAFF. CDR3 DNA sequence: TGTGCCAGCAGCCACGCAGATCGGAGCACTGAAGCTTTCTTT.

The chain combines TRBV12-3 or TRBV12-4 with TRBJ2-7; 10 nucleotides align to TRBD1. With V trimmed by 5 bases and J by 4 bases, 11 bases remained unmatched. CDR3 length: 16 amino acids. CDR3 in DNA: TGTGCCAGCAGTCTCCGACAGGGGGCTATCGGGTACGAGCAGTACTTC. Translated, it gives CASSLRQGAIGYEQYF.

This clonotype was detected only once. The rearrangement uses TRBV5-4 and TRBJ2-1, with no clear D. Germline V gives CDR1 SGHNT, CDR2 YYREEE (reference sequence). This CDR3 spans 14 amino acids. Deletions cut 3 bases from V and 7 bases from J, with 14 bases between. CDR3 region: CASSSPSADNEQFF. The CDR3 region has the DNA TGTGCCAGCAGCTCGCCCAGCGCAGATAATGAGCAGTTCTTC.

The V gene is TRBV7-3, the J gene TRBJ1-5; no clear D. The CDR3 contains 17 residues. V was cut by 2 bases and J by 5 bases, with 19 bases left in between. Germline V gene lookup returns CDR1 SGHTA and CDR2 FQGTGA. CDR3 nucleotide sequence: TGTGCCAGCAGCTTATGGCAGTGTTGGGAGGGCCATCAGCCCCAGCATTTT. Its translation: CASSLWQCWEGHQPQHF.

The CDR3 here is CASSLVSLAHPTIYEQYF. The CDR3 DNA reads TGCGCCAGCAGCTTGGTATCACTAGCGCACCCGACCATCTACGAGCAGTACTTC. This chain uses TRBV5-1 with TRBJ2-7; 7 nucleotides align to TRBD2. In germline, CDR1 is SGHRS, CDR2 YFSETQ. The CDR3 contains 18 residues. The V gene end was trimmed by 0 bases and the J gene end by 3 bases; junction bases not matched to a gene: 15.

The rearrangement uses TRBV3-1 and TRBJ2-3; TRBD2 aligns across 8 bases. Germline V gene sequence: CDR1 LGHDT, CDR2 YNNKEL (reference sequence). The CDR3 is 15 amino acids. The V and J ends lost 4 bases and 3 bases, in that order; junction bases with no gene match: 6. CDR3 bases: TGTGCCAGCAGCCTGTTTGCGGGGGGAACAGATACGCAGTATTTT. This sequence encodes CASSLFAGGTDTQYF.

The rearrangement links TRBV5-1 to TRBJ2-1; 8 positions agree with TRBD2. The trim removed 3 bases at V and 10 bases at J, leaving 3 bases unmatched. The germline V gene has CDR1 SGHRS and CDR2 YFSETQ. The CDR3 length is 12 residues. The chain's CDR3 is CASSSGLDEQFF. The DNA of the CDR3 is TGCGCCAGCAGCTCGGGACTAGACGAGCAGTTCTTC.

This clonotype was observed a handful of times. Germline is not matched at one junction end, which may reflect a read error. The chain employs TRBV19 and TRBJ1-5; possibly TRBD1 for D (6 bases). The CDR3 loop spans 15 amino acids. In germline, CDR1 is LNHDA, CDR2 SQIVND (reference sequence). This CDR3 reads CASSLHPGENQPQHF. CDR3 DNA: TGTGCTAGTAGTCTCCATCCAGGGGAAAATCAGCCCCAGCATTTT.

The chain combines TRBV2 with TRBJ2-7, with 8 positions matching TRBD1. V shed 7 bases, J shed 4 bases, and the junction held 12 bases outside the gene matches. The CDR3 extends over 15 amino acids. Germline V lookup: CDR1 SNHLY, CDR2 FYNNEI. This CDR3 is CASNGQGWGVYEQYF. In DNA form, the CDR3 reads TGTGCCAGCAACGGACAGGGTTGGGGAGTTTACGAGCAGTACTTC.

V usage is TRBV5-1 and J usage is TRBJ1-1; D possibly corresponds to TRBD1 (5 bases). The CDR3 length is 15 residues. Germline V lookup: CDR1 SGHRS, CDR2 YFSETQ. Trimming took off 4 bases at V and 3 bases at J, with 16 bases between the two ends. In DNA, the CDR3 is TGCGCCAGCAGCCCTGGGTTTCAGGGCGACACTGAAGCTTTCTTT. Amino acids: CASSPGFQGDTEAFF. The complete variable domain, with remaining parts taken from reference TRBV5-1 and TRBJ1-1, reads KAGVTQTPRYLIKTRGQQVTLSCSPISGHRSVSWYQQTPGQGLQFLFEYFSETQRNKGNFPGRFSGRQFSNSRSEMNVSTLELGDSALYLCASSPGFQGDTEAFFGQGTRLTVV.

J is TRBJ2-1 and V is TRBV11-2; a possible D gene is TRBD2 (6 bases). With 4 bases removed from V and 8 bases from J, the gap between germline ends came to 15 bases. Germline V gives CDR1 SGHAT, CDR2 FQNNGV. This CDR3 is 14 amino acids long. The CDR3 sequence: CASSSPSGVYEQFF. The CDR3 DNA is TGTGCCAGCAGCTCCCCTTCGGGGGTCTATGAGCAGTTCTTC.